The clone carrying this TCR beta chain turned up a few times. Its specificity is unknown. This record comes from a study of T-cell reconstitution after alpha-beta-depleted transplantation in children. Study-wide results and limits: Newly generated T cells supplied most T-cell counts and diversity one year post-transplant.

Preparation of the TCRbeta library was carried out with unique molecular identifiers. TCRdb re-derived calls from the PCR reads in MiXCR, one entry per CDR3 protein. The sample shows hundreds of thousands of distinct CDR3 sequences, roughly 13% of them seen only once. The clonotype was recovered from a girl between 2 and 10 years old with congenital amegakaryocytic thrombocytopenia, due to receive a stem cell transplant. Material: PBMCs, obtained before TCRalphabeta/CD19-depleted stem cell transplant.

CDR3 in DNA: TGTGCCAGCAGCTATCCCTTAGCGGGAGTATCCTACAATGAGCAGTTCTTC. Residues: CASSYPLAGVSYNEQFF. The V gene is TRBV7-9, the J gene TRBJ2-1, with 9 bases aligning to TRBD2. Per germline, CDR1 SEHNR and CDR2 FQNEAQ (reference sequence). The trim removed 4 bases at V and 1 base at J, leaving 8 bases unmatched. The CDR3 length is 17 residues.